This T cell receptor beta chain was captured in a study of cytomegalovirus exposure and HLA in healthy donors. Study-wide results and caveats: An analysis that was carried out later associated 15,000 to 20,000 TCR beta sequences with HLA alleles at 0.05 false discovery rate. Most sequenced TCRs were rare (though some public TCRs occurred in many donors). Among immune exposure information, only CMV serostatus was available. Productive status was seen about 90% or about 30% of the time for most TCR beta V segments in an earlier analysis.

Comment on this clone: The antigen is undetermined.

The germline V gene has CDR1 LNHDA and CDR2 SQIVND (reference sequence). Trimming shortened V by 0 bases and J by 2 bases, and 4 bases separated the two germline ends. The CDR3 consists of 13 residues. Primers included in the PCR were 60 Vbeta and 13 Jbeta primers. Only in-frame clones appear in the TCRdb table, and some are missing; sequencing was by immunoSEQ multiplex PCR. The sample carries about 150,000 clones, roughly 77% recorded once. Specimen: PBMCs. The gene calls are TRBV19 and TRBJ1-2; unclear D gene. The source of this sequence is a young man in good health and CMV-seropositive. In nucleotides, the CDR3 is TGTGCCAGTAGTATAGAACGGAACTATGGCTACACCTTC. It translates to CASSIERNYGYTF.